The entry below describes one T cell receptor beta chain. Its antigen remains unidentified. The data originate from a study of cytotoxic CD8 clonotypes in ibrutinib-treated CLL. Study outcomes and limitations: Increased clonality at ibrutinib response gave way to a return toward baseline at progression.

The CDR3 extends over 12 amino acids. Trimming removed 4 bases from V and 4 bases from J, with 11 bases in between. Germline loops: CDR1 GTSNPN, CDR2 SVGIG (reference sequence). Only in-frame clones appear in the TCRdb table, and some are missing; sequencing was by immunoSEQ multiplex PCR. The sample lists 45,000 to 55,000 clones; approximately 53% were seen once. The source is a human donor with chronic lymphocytic leukemia. V is TRBV30 and J is TRBJ2-7; perhaps TRBD2 as D (6 bases). This specimen was PBMCs, taken after 12 months of ibrutinib treatment. CDR3 amino acids: CAWIEGRYEQYF. CDR3 coding DNA: TGTGCCTGGATTGAGGGGAGGTACGAGCAGTACTTC. Full variable domain (rest looked up from reference TRBV30 and TRBJ2-7): SQTIHQWPATLVQPVGSPLSLECTVEGTSNPNLYWYRQAAGRGLQLLFYSVGIGQISSEVPQNLSASRPQDRQFILSSKKLLLSDSGFYLCAWIEGRYEQYFGPGTRLTVT.